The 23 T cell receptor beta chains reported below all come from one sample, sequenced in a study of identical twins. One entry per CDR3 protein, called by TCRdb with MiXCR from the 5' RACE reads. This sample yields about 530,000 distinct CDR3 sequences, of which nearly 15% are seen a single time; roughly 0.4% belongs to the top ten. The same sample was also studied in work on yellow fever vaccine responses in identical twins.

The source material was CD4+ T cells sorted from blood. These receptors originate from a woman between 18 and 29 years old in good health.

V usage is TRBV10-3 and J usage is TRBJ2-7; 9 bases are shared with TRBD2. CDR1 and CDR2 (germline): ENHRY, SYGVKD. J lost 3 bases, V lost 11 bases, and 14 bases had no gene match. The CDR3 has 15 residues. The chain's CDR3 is CAVTTGLAGNYEQYF. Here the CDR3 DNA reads TGTGCCGTGACTACCGGGCTAGCGGGGAACTACGAGCAGTACTTC.

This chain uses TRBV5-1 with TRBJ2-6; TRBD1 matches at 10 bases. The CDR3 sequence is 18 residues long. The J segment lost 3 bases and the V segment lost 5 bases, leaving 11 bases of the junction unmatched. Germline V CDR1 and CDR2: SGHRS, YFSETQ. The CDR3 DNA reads TGCGCCAGCAGACGTACCGGGACAGGGGATGGTGGGGCCAACGTCCTGACTTTC. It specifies CASRRTGTGDGGANVLTF.

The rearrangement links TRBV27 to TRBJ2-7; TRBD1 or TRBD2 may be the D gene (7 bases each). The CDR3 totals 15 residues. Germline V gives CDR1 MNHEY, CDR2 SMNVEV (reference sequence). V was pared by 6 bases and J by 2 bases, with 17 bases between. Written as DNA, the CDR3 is TGTGCCAGCAGCCCCAGGGGGGGCTTTCCCTACGAGCAGTACTTC. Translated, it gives CASSPRGGFPYEQYF.

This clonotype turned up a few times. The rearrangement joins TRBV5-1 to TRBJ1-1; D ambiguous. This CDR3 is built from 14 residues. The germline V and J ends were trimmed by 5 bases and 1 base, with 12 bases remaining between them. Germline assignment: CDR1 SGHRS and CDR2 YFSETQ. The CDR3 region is CASSPITENTEAFF. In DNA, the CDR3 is TGCGCCAGCAGTCCCATTACAGAGAACACTGAAGCTTTCTTT.

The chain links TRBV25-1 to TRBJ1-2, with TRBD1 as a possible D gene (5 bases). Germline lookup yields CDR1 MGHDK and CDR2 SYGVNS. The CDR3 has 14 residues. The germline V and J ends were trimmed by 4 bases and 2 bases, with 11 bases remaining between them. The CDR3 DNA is TGTGCCAGCAGTGTTTCGGGACGAAACTATGGCTACACCTTC. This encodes CASSVSGRNYGYTF.

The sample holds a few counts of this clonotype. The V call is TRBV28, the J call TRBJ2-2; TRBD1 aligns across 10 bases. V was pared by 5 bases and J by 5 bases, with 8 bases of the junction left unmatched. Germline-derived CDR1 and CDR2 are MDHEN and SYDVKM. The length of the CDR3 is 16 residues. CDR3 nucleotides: TGTGCCAGCAGTCACCTCGGGACAGGGGCGACCGGGGAGCTGTTTTTT. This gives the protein CASSHLGTGATGELFF.

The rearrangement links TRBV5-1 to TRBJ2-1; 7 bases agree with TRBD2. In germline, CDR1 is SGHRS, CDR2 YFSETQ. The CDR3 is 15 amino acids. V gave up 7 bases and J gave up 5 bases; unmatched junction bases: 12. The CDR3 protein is CASGTIEVRDNEQFF. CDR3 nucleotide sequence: TGCGCCAGCGGGACTATAGAGGTTAGGGACAATGAGCAGTTCTTC.

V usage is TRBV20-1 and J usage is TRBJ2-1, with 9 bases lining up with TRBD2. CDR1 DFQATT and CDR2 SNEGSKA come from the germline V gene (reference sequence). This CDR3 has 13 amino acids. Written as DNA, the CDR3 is TGCCTCCTTGTTAGCGGGAGTCGCAATGAGCAGTTCTTC. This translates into CLLVSGSRNEQFF.

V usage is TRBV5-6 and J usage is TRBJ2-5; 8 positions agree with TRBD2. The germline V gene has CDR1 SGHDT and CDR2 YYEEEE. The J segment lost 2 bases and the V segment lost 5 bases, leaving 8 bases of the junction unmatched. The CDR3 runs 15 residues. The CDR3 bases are TGTGCCAGCAGGGCCGGGGGGGCCGAGCAAGAGACCCAGTACTTC. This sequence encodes CASRAGGAEQETQYF.

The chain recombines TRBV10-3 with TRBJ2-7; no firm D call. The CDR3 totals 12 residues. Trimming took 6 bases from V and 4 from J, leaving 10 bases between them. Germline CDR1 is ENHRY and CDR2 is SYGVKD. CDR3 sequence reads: CAISVNQYEQYV. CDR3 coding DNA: TGTGCCATCAGCGTTAACCAGTACGAGCAGTACGTC.

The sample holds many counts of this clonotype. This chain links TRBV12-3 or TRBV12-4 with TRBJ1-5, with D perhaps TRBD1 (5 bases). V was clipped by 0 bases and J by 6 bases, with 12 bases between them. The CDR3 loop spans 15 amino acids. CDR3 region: CASSLAGQGPQPQHF. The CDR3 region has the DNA TGTGCCAGCAGTTTAGCGGGGCAGGGACCTCAGCCCCAGCATTTT.

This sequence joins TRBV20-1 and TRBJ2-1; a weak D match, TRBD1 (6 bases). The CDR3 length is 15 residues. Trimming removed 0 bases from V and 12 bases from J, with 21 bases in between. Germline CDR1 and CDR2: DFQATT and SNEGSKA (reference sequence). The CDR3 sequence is CSARELTGYTTGQFF. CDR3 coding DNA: TGCAGTGCTAGAGAGCTTACAGGGTATACTACGGGGCAGTTCTTC.

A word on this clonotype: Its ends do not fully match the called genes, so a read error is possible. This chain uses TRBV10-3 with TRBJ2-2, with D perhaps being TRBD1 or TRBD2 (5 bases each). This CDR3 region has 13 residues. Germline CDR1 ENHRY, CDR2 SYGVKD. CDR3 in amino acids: CAIETRTTGDLFF. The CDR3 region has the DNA TGTGCCATTGAGACGAGGACCACCGGGGACCTGTTTTTT.

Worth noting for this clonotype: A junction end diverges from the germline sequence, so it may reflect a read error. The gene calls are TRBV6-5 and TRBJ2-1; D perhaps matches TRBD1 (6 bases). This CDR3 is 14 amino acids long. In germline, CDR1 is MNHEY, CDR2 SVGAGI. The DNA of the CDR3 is TGTGCCAGCAGTTCCCAAGGGACACCCAATGAGCAGCTCTTC. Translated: CASSSQGTPNEQLF.

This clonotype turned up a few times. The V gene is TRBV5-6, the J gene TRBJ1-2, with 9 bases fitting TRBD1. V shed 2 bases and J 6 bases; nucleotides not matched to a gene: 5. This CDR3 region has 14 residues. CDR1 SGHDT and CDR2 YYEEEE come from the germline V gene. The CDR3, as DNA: TGTGCCAGCAGCTTATCCGGGACAGGGAATGGCTACACCTTC. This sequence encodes CASSLSGTGNGYTF.

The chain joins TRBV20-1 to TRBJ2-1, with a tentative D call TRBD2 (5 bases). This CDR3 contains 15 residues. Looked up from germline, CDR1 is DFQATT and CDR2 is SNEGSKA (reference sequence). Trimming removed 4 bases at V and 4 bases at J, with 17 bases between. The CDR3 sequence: CSAIPPQLVYNEQFF. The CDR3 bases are TGCAGTGCTATCCCCCCACAACTAGTGTACAATGAGCAGTTCTTC.

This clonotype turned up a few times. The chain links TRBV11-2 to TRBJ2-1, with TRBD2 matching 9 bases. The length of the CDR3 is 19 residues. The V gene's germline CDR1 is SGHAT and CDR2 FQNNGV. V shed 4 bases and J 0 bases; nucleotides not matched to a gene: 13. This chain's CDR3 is CASSSVAGALQSSYNEQFF. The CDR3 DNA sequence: TGTGCCAGCAGCTCGGTAGCGGGGGCCTTACAGAGCTCCTACAATGAGCAGTTCTTC.

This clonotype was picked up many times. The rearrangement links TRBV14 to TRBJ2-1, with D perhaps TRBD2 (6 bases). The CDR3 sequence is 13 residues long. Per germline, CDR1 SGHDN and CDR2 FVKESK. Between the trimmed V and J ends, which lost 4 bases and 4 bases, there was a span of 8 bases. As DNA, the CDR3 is TGTGCCAGCAGCCGAGGGACTTACAATGAGCAGTTCTTC. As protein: CASSRGTYNEQFF.

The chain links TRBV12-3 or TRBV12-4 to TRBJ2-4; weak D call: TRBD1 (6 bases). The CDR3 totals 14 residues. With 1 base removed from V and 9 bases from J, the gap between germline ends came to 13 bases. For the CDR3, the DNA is TGTGCCAGCAGTTTAGTACAGGGCGGTAGCATTCAGTACTTC. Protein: CASSLVQGGSIQYF.

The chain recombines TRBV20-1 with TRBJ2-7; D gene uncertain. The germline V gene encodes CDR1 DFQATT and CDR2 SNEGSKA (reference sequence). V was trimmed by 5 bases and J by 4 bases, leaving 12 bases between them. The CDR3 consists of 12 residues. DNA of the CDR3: TGCAGTGCTGGCACCATCAAGTACGAGCAGTACTTC. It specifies CSAGTIKYEQYF.

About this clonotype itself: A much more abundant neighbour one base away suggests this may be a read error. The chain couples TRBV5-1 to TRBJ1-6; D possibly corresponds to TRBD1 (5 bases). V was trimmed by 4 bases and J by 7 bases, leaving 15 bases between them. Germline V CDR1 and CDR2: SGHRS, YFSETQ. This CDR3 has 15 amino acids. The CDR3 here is CASSLGAGVNSPLHF. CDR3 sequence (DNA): TGCGCCAGCAGCCTTGGGGCTGGGGTCAATTCACCCCTCCACTTT.

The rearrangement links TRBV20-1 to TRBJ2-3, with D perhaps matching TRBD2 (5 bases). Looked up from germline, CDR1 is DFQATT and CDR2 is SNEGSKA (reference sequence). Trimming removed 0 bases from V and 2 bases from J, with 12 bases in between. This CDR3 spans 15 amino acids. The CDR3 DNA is TGCAGTGCTAGAGATCATCAGCGGTTCACAGATACGCAGTATTTT. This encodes CSARDHQRFTDTQYF.

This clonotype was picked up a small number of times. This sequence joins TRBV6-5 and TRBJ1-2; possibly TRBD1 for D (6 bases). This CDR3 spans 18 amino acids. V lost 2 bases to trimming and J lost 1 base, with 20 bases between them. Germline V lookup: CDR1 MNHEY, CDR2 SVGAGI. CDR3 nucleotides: TGTGCCAGCAGTTACCCCTCGGACAGCCGAGGGATTAACTATGGCTACACCTTC. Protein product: CASSYPSDSRGINYGYTF.